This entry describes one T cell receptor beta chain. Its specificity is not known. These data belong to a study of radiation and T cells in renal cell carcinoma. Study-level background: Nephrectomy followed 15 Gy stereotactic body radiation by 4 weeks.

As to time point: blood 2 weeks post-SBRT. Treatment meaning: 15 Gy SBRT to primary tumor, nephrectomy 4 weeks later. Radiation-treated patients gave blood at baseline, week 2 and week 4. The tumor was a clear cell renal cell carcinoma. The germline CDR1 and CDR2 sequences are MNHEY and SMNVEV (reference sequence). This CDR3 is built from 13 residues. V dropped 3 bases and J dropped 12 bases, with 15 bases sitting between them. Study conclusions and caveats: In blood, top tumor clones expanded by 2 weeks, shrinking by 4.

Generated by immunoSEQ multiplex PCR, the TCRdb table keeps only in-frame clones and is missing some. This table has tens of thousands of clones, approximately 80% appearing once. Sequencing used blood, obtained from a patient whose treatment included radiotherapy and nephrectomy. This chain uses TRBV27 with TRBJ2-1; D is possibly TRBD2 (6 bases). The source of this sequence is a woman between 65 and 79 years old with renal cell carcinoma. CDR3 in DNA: TGTGCCAGCAGTTTGGGTTTGACTAGAGGGCAGTTCTTC. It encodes CASSLGLTRGQFF.